This T cell receptor (beta chain) was recovered during a study of STAT5B mutations in CD4+ large granular lymphocyte leukemia. The study's findings and limits: The CD4+ versus CD8+ T-LGLL clonality difference may reflect limited sample size.

Sequencing was at survey level. This table comes from immunoSEQ multiplex PCR, and its TCRdb copy is limited to in-frame clones, with some not included. The sample lists under 40,000 clones, around 73% seen once, with about 2.5% in the top ten. With respect to this clone: Its antigen is still unknown.

The CDR3 length is 12 residues. Germline V gives CDR1 SEHNR, CDR2 FQNEAQ (reference sequence). V gave up 1 base and J gave up 10 bases, with 10 bases separating them. J is TRBJ1-1 and V is TRBV7-9; tentatively, D is TRBD1 (5 bases). Input material: CD4+ T cells from blood buffy coats. The sequence derives from a human donor in good health. CDR3 nucleotide sequence: TGTGCCAGCAGCTTAGTGTCGGGGGGAGCTTTCTTT. Translation: CASSLVSGGAFF.